There are a few counts of the clone carrying this T cell receptor (beta chain). The data belong to a study of blood T cell repertoires in COVID-19. For the study at large: Samples of COVID-19 (acute and convalescent) were obtained from the United States, Italy and Spain. PBMCs, B-cell-depleted T cells, or T cells provided the cDNA or gDNA that made up the material.

Germline V CDR1 and CDR2: SEHNR, FQNEAQ (reference sequence). CDR3 size: 12 residues. The germline V and J ends were trimmed by 1 base and 6 bases, with 6 bases remaining between them. Authors' processing steps: Amplification with reference gene primers provided the estimates of nucleated cell counts. The method was immunoSEQ multiplex PCR; TCRdb's version includes in-frame clones alone and lacks a portion of them. Clonal size and the V and J genes are those of that table, whereas D and trimming came from the DNA. Of about 25,000 clones detected, about 84% appear once; the ten largest clones hold around 50%.

The specimen was peripheral blood. The gene calls are TRBV7-9 and TRBJ1-2; D is ambiguous. This receptor was identified in a man aged 45-65 years with active or convalescent COVID-19. The CDR3 reads CASSLGGDGYTF. Written as DNA, the CDR3 is TGTGCCAGCAGCTTAGGGGGAGATGGCTACACCTTC. Based on the CDR3 plus reference TRBV7-9 and TRBJ1-2, the full variable domain is DTGVSQNPRHKITKRGQNVTFRCDPISEHNRLYWYRQTLGQGPEFLTYFQNEAQLEKSRLLSDRFSAERPKGSFSTLEIQRTEQGDSAMYLCASSLGGDGYTFGSGTRLTVV.